Detailed here is one T cell receptor beta chain. Its antigen is as yet unknown. cDNA synthesis used the whole RNA isolate, giving expressed TCRB sequences. TCRdb's copy holds only in-frame clones and misses some; the assay was immunoSEQ multiplex PCR. The sample has about 140,000 clones; more than 10% are singletons. This sample is part of a study of beta chain features in type 1 diabetes. Study context: Examination spanned some 100 million sorted cells from all samples. Overall study findings and caveats: Significant though moderate, a shortening of TCRB CDR3s appeared in all four CD4+ subsets of Type 1 diabetes patients.

V lost 5 bases to trimming and J lost 3 bases, with 8 bases between them. The germline V gene encodes CDR1 SGHRS and CDR2 YFSETQ. The CDR3 is made up of 12 amino acids. Sequencing input: central memory CD4+ T cells from blood. The chain employs TRBV5-1 and TRBJ2-5, with TRBD1 as a possible D gene (6 bases). This sequence originates from a man younger than 30 with type 1 diabetes. CDR3 sequence reads: CASRDSEETQYF. The CDR3 nucleotides are TGCGCCAGCAGGGACAGCGAAGAGACCCAGTACTTC.